A selection of T cell receptor beta chains follows, all from one sample in a study of blood T cell repertoires in COVID-19. The table came from immunoSEQ multiplex PCR; TCRdb's copy has only in-frame clones and leaves some out. The data show approximately 22,000 clones, with about 81% seen just once and about 8.1% held by the top ten. Sequenced: peripheral blood. The origin of the receptors is a human donor in a cohort sampled during active COVID-19. Each CDR3 is given with its conserved first and last residue. A D gene is named only where the DNA matches it firmly. Some rows have no size entry. The others give once, few or many, or a class for an expanded clone.

d_gene,abundance,j_gene,v_gene,CDR3aa,CDR3nt
-,-,TRBJ1-5,TRBV21-1,CASSKVFWDRVSQPQHF,TGTGCCAGCAGCAAAGTATTTTGGGACAGGGTCTCTCAGCCCCAGCATTTT
TRBD2,-,TRBJ2-7,TRBV7-9,CASSPSGTSYEQYF,TGTGCCAGCAGCCCCAGCGGGACCTCCTACGAGCAGTACTTC
TRBD1,-,TRBJ2-7,TRBV7-6,CASSLVGGLSSYEQYF,TGTGCCAGCAGCTTAGTAGGGGGCCTTAGCTCCTACGAGCAGTACTTC
TRBD1,-,TRBJ1-5,TRBV4-2,CASSQERTGSQPQHF,TGTGCCAGCAGCCAAGAAAGGACAGGGAGTCAGCCCCAGCATTTT
-,-,TRBJ1-1,TRBV19,CASSIWAGGGAEAFF,TGTGCCAGTAGTATTTGGGCAGGAGGAGGGGCTGAAGCTTTCTTT
TRBD1,-,TRBJ1-2,TRBV6-5,CASRWGTGDGYTF,TGTGCCAGCAGGTGGGGGACAGGGGATGGCTACACCTTC
TRBD2,-,TRBJ2-3,TRBV4-1,CASSQREGRAISTDTQYF,TGCGCCAGCAGCCAAAGGGAGGGCAGGGCGATTAGCACAGATACGCAGTATTTT
TRBD2,-,TRBJ2-1,TRBV10-3,CAISETGTSGRALYNEQFF,TGTGCCATCAGTGAGACCGGAACTAGCGGGAGGGCCTTGTACAATGAGCAGTTCTTC
-,once,TRBJ1-6,TRBV4-1,CASSQEGQGIRPLHF,TGCGCCAGCAGCCAAGAGGGGCAGGGAATACGACCCCTCCACTTT
-,-,TRBJ2-5,TRBV7-8,CASSLVQVRSETQYF,TGTGCCAGCAGCTTAGTACAGGTTCGGTCGGAGACCCAGTACTTC
TRBD1,once,TRBJ1-1,TRBV5-6,CASSTPGQPNTEAFF,TGTGCCAGCAGCACCCCGGGACAGCCGAACACTGAAGCTTTCTTT
-,medium-sized,TRBJ2-7,TRBV5-8,CAGPPGRVPYEQYF,TGTGCCGGTCCCCCCGGCAGGGTTCCCTACGAGCAGTACTTC
-,-,TRBJ1-5,TRBV6-2/TRBV6-3,CASSIRDTNQPQHF,TGTGCCAGCAGTATCCGGGACACCAATCAGCCCCAGCATTTT
-,-,TRBJ1-3,TRBV7-6,CASSLGVARGNTIYF,TGTGCCAGCAGCTTAGGGGTAGCTCGGGGAAACACCATATATTTT
TRBD2,-,TRBJ2-1,TRBV5-4,CASSLALAGDEQFF,TGTGCCAGCAGCTTGGCGCTAGCGGGGGATGAGCAGTTCTTC
-,-,TRBJ2-5,TRBV5-1,CASSEVQETQYF,TGCGCCAGCTCTGAGGTACAAGAGACCCAGTACTTC
TRBD1,once,TRBJ2-5,TRBV24-1,CATSDLRGSETQYF,TGTGCCACCAGTGACCTCAGGGGGTCCGAGACCCAGTACTTC
TRBD1,-,TRBJ1-2,TRBV7-2,CASSSDRGPYGYTF,TGTGCCAGCAGCTCTGACAGGGGGCCATATGGCTACACCTTC
TRBD1,once,TRBJ1-6,TRBV19,CASRQGENYNSPLHF,TGTGCTTCAAGACAGGGGGAAAACTATAATTCACCCCTCCACTTT
TRBD2,-,TRBJ2-1,TRBV4-1,CASSQDPSGSRYNEQFF,TGCGCCAGCAGCCAAGACCCTAGCGGGTCTCGCTACAATGAGCAGTTCTTC
-,medium-sized,TRBJ2-7,TRBV7-3,CASSPLGGVNEQYF,TGTGCCAGCAGCCCGCTAGGGGGAGTGAACGAGCAGTACTTC
TRBD1,-,TRBJ2-5,TRBV24-1,CATSDTDRGAPETQYF,TGTGCCACCAGTGATACGGACAGGGGCGCTCCGGAGACCCAGTACTTC
TRBD2,-,TRBJ2-1,TRBV29-1,CSVGGSLAGYNEQFF,TGCAGCGTTGGGGGCTCACTAGCGGGATACAATGAGCAGTTCTTC
-,few,TRBJ1-2,TRBV21-1,CASSNKGQGKRDGGYTF,TGTGCCAGCAGCAATAAGGGACAGGGTAAAAGAGACGGTGGCTACACCTTC
-,-,TRBJ2-1,TRBV18,CASSPAGRSNEQFF,TGTGCCAGCTCACCAGCCGGGAGATCGAATGAGCAGTTCTTC
TRBD1,-,TRBJ2-1,TRBV18,CASSPREGAIYNEQFF,TGTGCCAGCTCACCACGAGAGGGGGCTATCTACAATGAGCAGTTCTTC
-,once,TRBJ1-4,TRBV11-2,CASSFSEYEKLFF,TGTGCCAGCAGCTTCTCAGAATATGAAAAACTGTTTTTT
-,-,TRBJ1-4,TRBV4-1,CASSQDRGLTNEKLFF,TGCGCCAGCAGCCAAGATAGAGGGCTCACTAATGAAAAACTGTTTTTT
-,few,TRBJ2-7,TRBV19,CASSIEAGYEQYF,TGTGCCAGTAGTATTGAGGCTGGGTACGAGCAGTACTTC
TRBD2,-,TRBJ2-5,TRBV14,CASSHWSSGRQETQYF,TGTGCCAGCAGCCATTGGTCTAGCGGGCGCCAAGAGACCCAGTACTTC
-,-,TRBJ1-2,TRBV12-3/TRBV12-4,CASSPPGVGYTF,TGTGCCAGCAGTCCCCCCGGGGTGGGCTACACCTTC
-,-,TRBJ2-1,TRBV7-2,CASSTGLNEQFF,TGTGCCAGCAGCACGGGACTTAATGAGCAGTTCTTC
-,-,TRBJ1-1,TRBV5-1,CASSYDIAEAFF,TGCGCCAGCAGCTACGACATTGCCGAAGCTTTCTTT
-,-,TRBJ2-2,TRBV21-1,CASSSRQGAANTGELFF,TGTGCCAGCAGCTCCCGACAGGGGGCGGCCAACACCGGGGAGCTGTTTTTT
TRBD1,-,TRBJ2-3,TRBV4-3,CASGQQGPDTQYF,TGCGCCAGCGGTCAACAGGGGCCAGATACGCAGTATTTT
TRBD2,-,TRBJ2-5,TRBV5-1,CASRGTSGGLETQYF,TGCGCCAGCAGGGGGACTAGCGGGGGTCTGGAGACCCAGTACTTC
-,-,TRBJ2-5,TRBV4-1,CASSQDQDRGVKETQYF,TGCGCCAGCAGCCAAGATCAGGATCGCGGGGTTAAAGAGACCCAGTACTTC
-,-,TRBJ2-7,TRBV21-1,CASSNRGSMRPYEQYF,TGTGCCAGCAGCAACAGAGGGTCTATGAGGCCCTACGAGCAGTACTTC
-,once,TRBJ1-2,TRBV9,CASSPTTGFGGYTF,TGTGCCAGCAGCCCAACCACAGGGTTCGGTGGCTACACCTTC
TRBD1,-,TRBJ2-5,TRBV7-9,CASSTWRTGQETQYF,TGTGCCAGCAGCACCTGGCGGACAGGACAAGAGACCCAGTACTTC
-,few,TRBJ2-7,TRBV18,CASSPPGRSHEQYF,TGTGCCAGCTCACCACCGGGGAGATCCCACGAGCAGTACTTC
-,-,TRBJ1-4,TRBV7-9,CASSLSSVNEKLFF,TGTGCCAGCAGCCTTAGTAGCGTTAATGAAAAACTGTTTTTT
-,-,TRBJ1-1,TRBV30,CAWSVLGGTEAFF,TGTGCCTGGAGTGTACTGGGGGGGACTGAAGCTTTCTTT
TRBD1,-,TRBJ2-4,TRBV12-3/TRBV12-4,CASSRQGGLQYF,TGTGCCAGCAGCCGACAGGGGGGTCTTCAGTACTTC